This T cell receptor (beta chain) was identified during a study of blood T cell repertoires in COVID-19. The CDR3 contains 14 residues. V was pared by 6 bases and J by 4 bases, with 6 bases of the junction left unmatched. Per germline, CDR1 MDHEN and CDR2 SYDVKM. Some clones are missing from TCRdb's copy, which holds only in-frame ones; the method was immunoSEQ multiplex PCR. The repertoire includes 250,000 to 300,000 clones, roughly 89% of them detected once, and 3.5% to 5.5% sits in the top ten. The sample comprised peripheral blood. The receptor comes from a woman aged 40 to 49 who had recovered from COVID-19. The chain recombines TRBV28 with TRBJ1-2, with TRBD1 matching 9 bases. As DNA, the CDR3 is TGTGCCAGCAGACTACAGGGGGCTCCCTATGGCTACACCTTC. Its protein is CASRLQGAPYGYTF.